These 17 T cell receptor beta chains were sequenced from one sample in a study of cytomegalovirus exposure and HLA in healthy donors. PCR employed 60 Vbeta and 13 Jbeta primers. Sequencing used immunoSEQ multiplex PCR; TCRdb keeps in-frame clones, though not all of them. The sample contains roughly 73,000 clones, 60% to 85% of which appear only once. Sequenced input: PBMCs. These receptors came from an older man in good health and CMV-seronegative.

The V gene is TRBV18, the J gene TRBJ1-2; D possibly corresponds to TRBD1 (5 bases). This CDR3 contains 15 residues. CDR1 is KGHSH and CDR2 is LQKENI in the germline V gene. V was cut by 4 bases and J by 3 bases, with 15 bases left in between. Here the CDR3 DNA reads TGTGCCAGCTCACGAACGCAAAGGGGTGACTATGGCTACACCTTC. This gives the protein CASSRTQRGDYGYTF.

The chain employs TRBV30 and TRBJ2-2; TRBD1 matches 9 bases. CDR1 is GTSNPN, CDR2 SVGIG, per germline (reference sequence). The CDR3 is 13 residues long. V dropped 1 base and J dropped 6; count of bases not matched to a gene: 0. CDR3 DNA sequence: TGTGCCTGGAGTGGACAGGGGGCCGGGGAGCTGTTTTTT. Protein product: CAWSGQGAGELFF.

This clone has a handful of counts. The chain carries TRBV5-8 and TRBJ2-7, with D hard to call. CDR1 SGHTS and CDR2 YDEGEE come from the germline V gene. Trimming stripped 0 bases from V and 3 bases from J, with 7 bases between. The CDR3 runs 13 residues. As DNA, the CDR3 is TGTGCCAGCAGCTTGGCCGGGTACTACGAGCAGTACTTC. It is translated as CASSLAGYYEQYF. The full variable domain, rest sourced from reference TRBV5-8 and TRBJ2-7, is EAGVTQSPTHLIKTRGQQATLRCSPISGHTSVYWYQQALGLGLQFLLWYDEGEERNRGNFPPRFSGRQFPNYSSELNVNALELEDSALYLCASSLAGYYEQYFGPGTRLTVT.

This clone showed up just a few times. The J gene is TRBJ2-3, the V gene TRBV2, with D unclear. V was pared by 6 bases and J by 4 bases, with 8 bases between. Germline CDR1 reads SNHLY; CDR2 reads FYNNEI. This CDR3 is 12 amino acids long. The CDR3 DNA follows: TGTGCCAGCAGAGTGCTAGCAGATACGCAGTATTTT. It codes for CASRVLADTQYF.

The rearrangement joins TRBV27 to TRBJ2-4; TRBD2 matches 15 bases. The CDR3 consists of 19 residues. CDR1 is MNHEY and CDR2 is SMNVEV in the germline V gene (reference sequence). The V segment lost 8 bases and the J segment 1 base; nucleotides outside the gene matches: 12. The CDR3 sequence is CASAVGTSGRPLAKNIQYF. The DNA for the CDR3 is TGTGCCAGCGCCGTTGGGACTAGCGGGAGGCCCCTGGCCAAAAACATTCAGTACTTC.

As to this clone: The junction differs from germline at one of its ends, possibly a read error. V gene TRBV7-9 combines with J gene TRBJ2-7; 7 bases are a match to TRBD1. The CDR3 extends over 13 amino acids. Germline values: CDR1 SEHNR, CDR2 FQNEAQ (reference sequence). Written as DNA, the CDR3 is TGTTCCAGCAGCTCCCAGGCCAGGGGGGAGCAGTACTTC. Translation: CSSSSQARGEQYF.

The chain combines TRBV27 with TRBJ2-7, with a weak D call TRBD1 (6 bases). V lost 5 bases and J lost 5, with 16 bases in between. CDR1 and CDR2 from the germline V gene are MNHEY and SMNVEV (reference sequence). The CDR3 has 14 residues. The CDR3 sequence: CASSQGPSLHEQYF. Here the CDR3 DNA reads TGTGCCAGCAGTCAGGGGCCCTCCCTCCACGAGCAGTACTTC.

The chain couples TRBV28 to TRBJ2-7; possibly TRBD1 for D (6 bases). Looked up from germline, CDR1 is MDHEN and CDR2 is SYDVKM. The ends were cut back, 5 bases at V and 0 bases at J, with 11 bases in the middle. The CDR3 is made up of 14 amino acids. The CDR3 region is CASSPGTSSYEQYF. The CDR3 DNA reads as TGTGCCAGCAGTCCCGGGACAAGCTCCTACGAGCAGTACTTC.

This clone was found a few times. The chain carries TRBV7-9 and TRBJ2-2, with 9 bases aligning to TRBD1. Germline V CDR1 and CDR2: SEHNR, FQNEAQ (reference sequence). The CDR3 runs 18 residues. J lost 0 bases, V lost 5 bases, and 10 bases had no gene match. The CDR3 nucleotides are TGTGCCAGCAGCCAACCCGGACAGGGGAGATCGAACACCGGGGAGCTGTTTTTT. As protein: CASSQPGQGRSNTGELFF.

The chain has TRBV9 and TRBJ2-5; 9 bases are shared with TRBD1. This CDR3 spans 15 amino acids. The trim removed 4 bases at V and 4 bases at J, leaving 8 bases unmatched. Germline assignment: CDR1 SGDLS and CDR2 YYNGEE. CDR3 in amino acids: CASSSGQGGPETQYF. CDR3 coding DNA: TGTGCCAGCAGCTCGGGACAGGGCGGGCCAGAGACCCAGTACTTC.

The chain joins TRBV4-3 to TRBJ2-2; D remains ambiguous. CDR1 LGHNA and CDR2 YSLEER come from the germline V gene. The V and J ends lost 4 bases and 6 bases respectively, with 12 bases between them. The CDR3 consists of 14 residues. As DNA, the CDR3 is TGCGCCAGCAGCCCGGGTGATCGATCCGGGGAGCTGTTTTTT. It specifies CASSPGDRSGELFF.

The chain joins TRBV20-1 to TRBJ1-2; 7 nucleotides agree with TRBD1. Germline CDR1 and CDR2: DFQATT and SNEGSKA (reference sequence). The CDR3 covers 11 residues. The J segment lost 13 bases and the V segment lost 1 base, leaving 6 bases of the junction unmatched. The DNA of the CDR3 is TGCAGTGCTAGAGTAGGACAGGACCGCACCTTC. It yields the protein CSARVGQDRTF.

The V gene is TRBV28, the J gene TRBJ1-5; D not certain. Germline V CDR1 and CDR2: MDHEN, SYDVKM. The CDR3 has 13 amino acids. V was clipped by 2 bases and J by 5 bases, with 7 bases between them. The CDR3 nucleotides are TGTGCCAGCAGTTTAGGGAGTTATCAGCCCCAGCATTTT. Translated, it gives CASSLGSYQPQHF.

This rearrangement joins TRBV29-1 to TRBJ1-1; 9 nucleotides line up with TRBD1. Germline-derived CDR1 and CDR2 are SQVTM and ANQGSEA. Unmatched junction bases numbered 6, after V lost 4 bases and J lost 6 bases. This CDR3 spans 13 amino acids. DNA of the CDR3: TGCAGCGTTGCCCGGACAGGGGAGTCTGAAGCTTTCTTT. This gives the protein CSVARTGESEAFF.

The CDR3 spells CAWSVGRDVRDTQYF. The CDR3 region has the DNA TGTGCCTGGAGTGTAGGGCGGGACGTTCGAGATACGCAGTATTTT. The chain is built from TRBV30 and TRBJ2-3; perhaps TRBD2 as D (6 bases). The germline gives CDR1 GTSNPN, CDR2 SVGIG (reference sequence). V was pared by 0 bases and J by 5 bases, with 15 bases between. The CDR3 has 15 residues.

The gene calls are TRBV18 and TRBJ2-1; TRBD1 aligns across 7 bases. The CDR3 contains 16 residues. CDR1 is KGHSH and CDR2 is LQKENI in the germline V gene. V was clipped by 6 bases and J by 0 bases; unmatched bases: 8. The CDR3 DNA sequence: TGTGCCAGCTCGCCAACAGGGGTTAGCTCCTACAATGAGCAGTTCTTC. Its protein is CASSPTGVSSYNEQFF.

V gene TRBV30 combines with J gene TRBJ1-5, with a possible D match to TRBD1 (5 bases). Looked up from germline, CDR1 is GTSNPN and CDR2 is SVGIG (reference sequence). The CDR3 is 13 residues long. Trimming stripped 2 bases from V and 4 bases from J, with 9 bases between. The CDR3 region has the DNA TGTGCCTGGAGTTCCAGGGCAAATCAGCCCCAGCATTTT. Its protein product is CAWSSRANQPQHF.